This entry lists 5 T cell receptor beta chains sequenced from one sample in a study of blood T cell repertoires in COVID-19. Here immunoSEQ multiplex PCR was the method, and the copy in TCRdb shows in-frame clones only, minus some. Of 200,000 to 250,000 clones in the sample, around 80% were seen once. Source material: peripheral blood. All receptors come from a woman older than 75 with COVID-19, enrolled during active disease.

The DNA of the CDR3 is TGCAGCGTTGAACTGCCAGGCACAGATACGCAGTATTTT. Translated, it gives CSVELPGTDTQYF. V gene TRBV29-1 combines with J gene TRBJ2-3; D gene unclear. With 2 bases removed from V and 1 base from J, the gap between germline ends came to 7 bases. This CDR3 comprises 13 residues. The germline gives CDR1 SQVTM, CDR2 ANQGSEA.

This clone appeared once. The chain links TRBV28 to TRBJ1-4; D is uncertain. This CDR3 has 16 residues. Trimming shortened V by 0 bases and J by 7 bases, and 15 bases separated the two germline ends. CDR1 MDHEN and CDR2 SYDVKM come from the germline V gene. The CDR3 nucleotides are TGTGCCAGCAGTTTATGGAGGGCAGATGGAGGTGAAAAACTGTTTTTT. Amino acid sequence: CASSLWRADGGEKLFF.

This clone was observed once. The chain couples TRBV6-5 to TRBJ1-3, with TRBD1 identical over 7 bases. This CDR3 region has 14 residues. CDR1 and CDR2 (germline): MNHEY, SVGAGI. V trimming: 8 bases; J trimming: 4 bases; junction bases outside the gene matches: 8. The chain's CDR3 is CASSSGGAGNTIYF. The CDR3 coding sequence is TGTGCCAGCTCGTCAGGGGGTGCAGGAAACACCATATATTTT.

This clone is a singleton in its sample. The chain joins TRBV4-1 to TRBJ1-6; D call uncertain. CDR3 length equals 19 residues. Germline V lookup: CDR1 MGHRA, CDR2 YSYEKL. Trimming took off 4 bases at V and 0 bases at J, with 19 bases between the two ends. Written as DNA, the CDR3 is TGCGCCAGCAGCCGCCGGGCCTCAGTCGGGGTCTCCTATAATTCACCCCTCCACTTT. Protein product: CASSRRASVGVSYNSPLHF.

The rearrangement uses TRBV18 and TRBJ1-4, with TRBD1 matching over 9 bases. This CDR3 has 15 residues. The germline V gene has CDR1 KGHSH and CDR2 LQKENI. J was trimmed by 8 bases and V by 3 bases; bases with no gene match: 7. The CDR3 DNA follows: TGTGCCAGCTCACCGTCCGGGACAGGGCGGGAAAAACTGTTTTTT. This gives the protein CASSPSGTGREKLFF.